This T cell receptor (beta chain) appears in the sequencing data of a study of T cell responses to AZD1222 COVID-19 vaccine. Study outcomes and limitations: AZD1222 recipients seropositive at baseline numbered only 6 or 7. Clonal diversity was possibly underestimated, and the donors were mostly white British, with more females.

Germline values: CDR1 LNHDA, CDR2 SQIVND (reference sequence). This CDR3 has 15 amino acids. The V and J ends lost 5 bases and 3 bases respectively, with 14 bases between them. A note on this clone: Its antigen is currently unknown.

TCRdb keeps only in-frame clones here, not all; method: immunoSEQ multiplex PCR. The profile shows some 130,000 clones, roughly 87% of them singletons. The sequencing here drew on peripheral blood, taken 28 days after the second AZD1222 dose. The gene calls are TRBV19 and TRBJ2-4; D is tentatively TRBD1 or TRBD2 (5 bases each). The receptor's source is an adult who received the AZD1222 COVID-19 vaccine. CDR3 bases: TGTGCCAGTAGTGGCAGGGAGTACGGCAAAAACATTCAGTACTTC. It encodes CASSGREYGKNIQYF.